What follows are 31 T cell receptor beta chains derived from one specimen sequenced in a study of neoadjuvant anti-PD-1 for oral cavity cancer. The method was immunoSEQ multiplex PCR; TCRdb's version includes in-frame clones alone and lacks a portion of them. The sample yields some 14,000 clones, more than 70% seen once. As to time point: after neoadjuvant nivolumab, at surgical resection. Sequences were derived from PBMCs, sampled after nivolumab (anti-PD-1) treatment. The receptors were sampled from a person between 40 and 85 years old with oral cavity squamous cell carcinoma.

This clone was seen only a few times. The CDR3 spells CASSLEGAAPYGYTF. DNA for the CDR3: TGTGCCAGCAGCTTGGAAGGAGCCGCGCCTTATGGCTACACCTTC. The V and J genes are TRBV5-4 and TRBJ1-2; no definite D call. From germline, CDR1 is SGHNT and CDR2 YYREEE (reference sequence). Trimming stripped 0 bases from V and 5 bases from J, with 14 bases between. The CDR3 is made up of 15 amino acids.

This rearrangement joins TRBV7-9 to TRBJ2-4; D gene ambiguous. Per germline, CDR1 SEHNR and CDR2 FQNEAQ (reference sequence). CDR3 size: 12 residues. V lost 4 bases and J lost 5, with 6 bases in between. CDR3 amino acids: CASSYPQNIQYF. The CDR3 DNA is TGTGCCAGCAGCTACCCGCAAAACATTCAGTACTTC.

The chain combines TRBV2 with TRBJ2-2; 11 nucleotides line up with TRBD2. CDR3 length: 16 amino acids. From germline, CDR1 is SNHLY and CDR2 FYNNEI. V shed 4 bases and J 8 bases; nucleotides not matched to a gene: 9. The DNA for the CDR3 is TGTGCCAGCAGTGTTATGACTAGCGGGATAAGGGGGGAGCTGTTTTTT. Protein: CASSVMTSGIRGELFF.

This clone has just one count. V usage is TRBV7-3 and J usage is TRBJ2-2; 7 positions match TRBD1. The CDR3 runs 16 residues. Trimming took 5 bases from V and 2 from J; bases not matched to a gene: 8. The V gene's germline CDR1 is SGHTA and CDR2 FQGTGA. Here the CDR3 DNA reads TGTGCCAGCAGCCCCGGGGACAGATTTAACACCGGGGAGCTGTTTTTT. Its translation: CASSPGDRFNTGELFF.

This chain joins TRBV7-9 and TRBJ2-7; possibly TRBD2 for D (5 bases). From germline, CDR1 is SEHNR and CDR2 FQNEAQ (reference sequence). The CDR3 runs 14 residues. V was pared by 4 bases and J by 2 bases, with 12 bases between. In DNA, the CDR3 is TGTGCCAGCAGCTGGGTAGCGAAACCCTACGAGCAGTACTTC. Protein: CASSWVAKPYEQYF. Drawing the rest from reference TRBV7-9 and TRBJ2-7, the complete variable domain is DTGVSQNPRHKITKRGQNVTFRCDPISEHNRLYWYRQTLGQGPEFLTYFQNEAQLEKSRLLSDRFSAERPKGSFSTLEIQRTEQGDSAMYLCASSWVAKPYEQYFGPGTRLTVT.

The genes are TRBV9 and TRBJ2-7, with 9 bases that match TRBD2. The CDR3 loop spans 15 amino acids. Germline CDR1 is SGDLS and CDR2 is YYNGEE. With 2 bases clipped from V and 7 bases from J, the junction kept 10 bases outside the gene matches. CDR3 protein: CASSVGLAPTWEQYF. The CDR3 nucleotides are TGTGCCAGCAGCGTGGGACTAGCTCCAACGTGGGAGCAGTACTTC.

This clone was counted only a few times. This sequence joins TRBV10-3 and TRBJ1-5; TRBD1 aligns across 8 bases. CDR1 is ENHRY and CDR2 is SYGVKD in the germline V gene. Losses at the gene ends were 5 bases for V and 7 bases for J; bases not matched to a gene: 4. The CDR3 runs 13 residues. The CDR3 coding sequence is TGTGCCATCAGTCAGACAGGGGACCAGCCCCAGCATTTT. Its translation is CAISQTGDQPQHF.

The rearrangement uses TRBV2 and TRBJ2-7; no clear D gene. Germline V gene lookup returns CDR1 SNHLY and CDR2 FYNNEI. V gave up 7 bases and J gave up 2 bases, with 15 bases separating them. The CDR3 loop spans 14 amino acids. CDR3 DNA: TGTGCCAGCACCCCGCCTGGGGTCACCTACGAGCAGTACTTC. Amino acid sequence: CASTPPGVTYEQYF.

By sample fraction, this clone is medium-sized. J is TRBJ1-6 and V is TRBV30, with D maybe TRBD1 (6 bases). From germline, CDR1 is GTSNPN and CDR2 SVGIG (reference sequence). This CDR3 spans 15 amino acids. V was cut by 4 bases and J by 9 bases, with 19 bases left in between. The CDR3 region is CAWIAQGYRCSPLHF. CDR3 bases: TGTGCCTGGATCGCACAGGGATATCGTTGTTCACCCCTCCACTTT.

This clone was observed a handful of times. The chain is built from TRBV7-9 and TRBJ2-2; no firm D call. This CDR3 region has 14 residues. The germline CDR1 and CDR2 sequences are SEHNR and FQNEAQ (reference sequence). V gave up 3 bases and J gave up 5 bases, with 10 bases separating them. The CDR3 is CASSLLGQTGELFF. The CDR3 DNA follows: TGTGCCAGCAGCTTGCTGGGCCAGACCGGGGAGCTGTTTTTT.

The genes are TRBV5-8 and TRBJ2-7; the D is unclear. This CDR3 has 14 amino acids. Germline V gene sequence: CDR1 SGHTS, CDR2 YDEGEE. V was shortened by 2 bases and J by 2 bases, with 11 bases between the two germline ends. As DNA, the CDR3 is TGTGCCAGCAGCTTTCGATCGCCTACCTACGAGCAGTACTTC. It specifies CASSFRSPTYEQYF.

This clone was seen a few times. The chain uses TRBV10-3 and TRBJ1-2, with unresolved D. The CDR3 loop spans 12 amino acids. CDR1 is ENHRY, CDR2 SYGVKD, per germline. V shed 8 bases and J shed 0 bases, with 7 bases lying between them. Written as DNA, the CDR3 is TGTGCCATCGGCGAGGCTAACTATGGCTACACCTTC. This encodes CAIGEANYGYTF.

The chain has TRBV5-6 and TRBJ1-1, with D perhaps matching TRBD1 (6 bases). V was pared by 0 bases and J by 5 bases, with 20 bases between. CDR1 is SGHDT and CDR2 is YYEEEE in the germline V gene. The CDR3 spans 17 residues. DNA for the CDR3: TGTGCCAGCAGCTTGGTGGGGGCAGGGGTGGGGACGACTGAAGCTTTCTTT. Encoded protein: CASSLVGAGVGTTEAFF.

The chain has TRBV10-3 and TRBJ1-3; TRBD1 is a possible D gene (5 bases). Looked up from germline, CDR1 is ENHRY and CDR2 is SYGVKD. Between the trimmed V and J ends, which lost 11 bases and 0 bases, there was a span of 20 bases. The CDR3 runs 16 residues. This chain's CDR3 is CAFKTGGIGSGNTIYF. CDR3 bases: TGTGCCTTTAAAACTGGGGGGATCGGCTCTGGAAACACCATATATTTT.

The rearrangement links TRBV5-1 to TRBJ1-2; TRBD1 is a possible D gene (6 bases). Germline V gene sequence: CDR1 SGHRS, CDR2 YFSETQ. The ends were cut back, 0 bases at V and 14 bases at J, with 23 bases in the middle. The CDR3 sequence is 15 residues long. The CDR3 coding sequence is TGCGCCAGCAGCTTGGCCGAACTCCAACAGGGAACCTTTACCTTC. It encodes CASSLAELQQGTFTF. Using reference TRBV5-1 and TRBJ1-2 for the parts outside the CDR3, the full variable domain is KAGVTQTPRYLIKTRGQQVTLSCSPISGHRSVSWYQQTPGQGLQFLFEYFSETQRNKGNFPGRFSGRQFSNSRSEMNVSTLELGDSALYLCASSLAELQQGTFTFGSGTRLTVV.

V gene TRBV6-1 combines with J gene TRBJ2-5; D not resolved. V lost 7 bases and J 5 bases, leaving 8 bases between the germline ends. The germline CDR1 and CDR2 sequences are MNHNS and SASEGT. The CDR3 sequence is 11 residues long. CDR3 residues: CASKVLETQYF. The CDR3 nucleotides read TGTGCCAGCAAGGTTCTCGAGACCCAGTACTTC.

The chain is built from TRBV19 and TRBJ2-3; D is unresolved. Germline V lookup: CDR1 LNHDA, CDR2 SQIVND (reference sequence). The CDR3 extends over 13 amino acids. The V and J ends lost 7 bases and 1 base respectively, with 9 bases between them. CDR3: CASMAQGTDTQYF. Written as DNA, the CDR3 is TGTGCCAGTATGGCTCAGGGCACAGATACGCAGTATTTT.

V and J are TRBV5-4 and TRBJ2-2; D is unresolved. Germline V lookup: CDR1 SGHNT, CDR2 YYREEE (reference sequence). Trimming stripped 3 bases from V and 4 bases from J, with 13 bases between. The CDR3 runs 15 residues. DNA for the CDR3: TGTGCCAGCAGCTGGGCTCCAACCGGCACCGGGGAGCTGTTTTTT. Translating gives CASSWAPTGTGELFF.

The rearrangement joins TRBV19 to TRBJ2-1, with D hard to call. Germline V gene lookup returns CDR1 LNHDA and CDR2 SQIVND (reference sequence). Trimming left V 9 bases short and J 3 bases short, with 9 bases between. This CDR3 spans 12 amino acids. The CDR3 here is CASGRLYNEQFF. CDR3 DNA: TGTGCCAGCGGACGCCTCTACAATGAGCAGTTCTTC.

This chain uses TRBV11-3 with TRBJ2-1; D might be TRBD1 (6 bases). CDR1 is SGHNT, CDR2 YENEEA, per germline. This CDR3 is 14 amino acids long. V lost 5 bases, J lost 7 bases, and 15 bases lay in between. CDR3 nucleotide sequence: TGTGCCAGCAGCGCCAGGACAGCTTCAAATGAGCAGTTCTTC. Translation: CASSARTASNEQFF.

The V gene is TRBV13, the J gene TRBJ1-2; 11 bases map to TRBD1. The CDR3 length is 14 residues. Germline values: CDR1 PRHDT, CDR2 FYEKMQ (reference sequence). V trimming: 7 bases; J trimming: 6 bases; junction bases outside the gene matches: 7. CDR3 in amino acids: CASTPDRGLNGYTF. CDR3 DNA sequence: TGTGCCAGCACCCCGGACAGGGGGCTGAATGGCTACACCTTC. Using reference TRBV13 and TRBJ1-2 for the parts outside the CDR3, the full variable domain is AAGVIQSPRHLIKEKRETATLKCYPIPRHDTVYWYQQGPGQDPQFLISFYEKMQSDKGSIPDRFSAQQFSDYHSELNMSSLELGDSALYFCASTPDRGLNGYTFGSGTRLTVV.

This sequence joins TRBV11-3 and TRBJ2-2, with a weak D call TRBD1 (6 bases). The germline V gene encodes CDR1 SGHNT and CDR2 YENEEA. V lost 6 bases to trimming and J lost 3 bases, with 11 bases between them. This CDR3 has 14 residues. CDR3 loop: CASRQGSYTGELFF. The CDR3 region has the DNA TGTGCCAGCAGACAGGGTTCTTACACCGGGGAGCTGTTTTTT.

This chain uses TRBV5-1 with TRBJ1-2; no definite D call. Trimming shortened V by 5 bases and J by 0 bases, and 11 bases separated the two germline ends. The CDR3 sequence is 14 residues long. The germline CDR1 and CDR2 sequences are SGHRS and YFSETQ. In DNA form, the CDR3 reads TGCGCCAGCAGGGCCGGGCAGACTAACTATGGCTACACCTTC. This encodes CASRAGQTNYGYTF.

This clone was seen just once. CDR3 amino acids: CASSRLAGGAYEQYF. The CDR3 nucleotides read TGTGCCAGCAGTCGACTAGCGGGAGGAGCATACGAGCAGTACTTC. The J gene is TRBJ2-7, the V gene TRBV6-1; 13 positions match TRBD2. The J segment lost 4 bases and the V segment lost 5 bases, leaving 5 bases of the junction unmatched. Germline CDR1 MNHNS, CDR2 SASEGT. This CDR3 has 15 residues.

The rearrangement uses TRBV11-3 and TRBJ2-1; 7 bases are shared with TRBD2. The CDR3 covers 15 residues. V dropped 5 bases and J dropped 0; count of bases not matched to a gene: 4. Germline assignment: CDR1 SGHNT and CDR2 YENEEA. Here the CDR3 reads CASSRTRSSYNEQFF. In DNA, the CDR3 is TGTGCCAGCAGCCGGACTAGGAGCTCCTACAATGAGCAGTTCTTC. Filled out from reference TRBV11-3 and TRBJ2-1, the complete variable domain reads EAGVVQSPRYKIIEKKQPVAFWCNPISGHNTLYWYLQNLGQGPELLIRYENEEAVDDSQLPKDRFSAERLKGVDSTLKIQPAELGDSAVYLCASSRTRSSYNEQFFGPGTRLTVL.

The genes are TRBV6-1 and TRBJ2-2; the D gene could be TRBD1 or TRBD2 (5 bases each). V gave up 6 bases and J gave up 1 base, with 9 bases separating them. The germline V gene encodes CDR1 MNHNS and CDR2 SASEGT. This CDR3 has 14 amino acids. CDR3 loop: CASSLGRNTGELFF. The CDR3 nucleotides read TGTGCCAGCAGCCTGGGACGGAACACCGGGGAGCTGTTTTTT.

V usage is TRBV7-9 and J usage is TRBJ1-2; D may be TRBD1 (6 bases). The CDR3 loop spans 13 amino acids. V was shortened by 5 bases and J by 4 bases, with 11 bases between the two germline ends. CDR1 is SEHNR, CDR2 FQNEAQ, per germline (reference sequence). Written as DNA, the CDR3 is TGTGCCAGCAGCCCGGACAGAGTCTATGGCTACACCTTC. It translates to CASSPDRVYGYTF.

CDR3 residues: CASSYDEGISYEQYF. CDR3 bases: TGTGCCAGCAGTTACGATGAGGGAATTTCCTACGAGCAGTACTTC. J is TRBJ2-7 and V is TRBV6-6; D may be TRBD2 (5 bases). The germline gives CDR1 MNHNY, CDR2 SVGAGI (reference sequence). V lost 2 bases and J 1 base, leaving 12 bases between the germline ends. The CDR3 is made up of 15 amino acids.

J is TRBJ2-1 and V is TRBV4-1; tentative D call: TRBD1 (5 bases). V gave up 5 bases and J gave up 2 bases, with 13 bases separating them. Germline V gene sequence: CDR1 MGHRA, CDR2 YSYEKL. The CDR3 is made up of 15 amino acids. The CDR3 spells CASSYRQTTYNEQFF. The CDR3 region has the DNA TGCGCCAGCAGCTACAGGCAAACCACCTACAATGAGCAGTTCTTC.

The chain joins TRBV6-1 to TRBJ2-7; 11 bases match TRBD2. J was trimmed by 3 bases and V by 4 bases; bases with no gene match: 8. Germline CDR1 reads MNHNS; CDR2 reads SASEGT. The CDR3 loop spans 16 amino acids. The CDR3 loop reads CASSAPETSGDYEQYF. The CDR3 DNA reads TGTGCCAGCAGTGCGCCCGAGACTAGCGGGGACTACGAGCAGTACTTC.

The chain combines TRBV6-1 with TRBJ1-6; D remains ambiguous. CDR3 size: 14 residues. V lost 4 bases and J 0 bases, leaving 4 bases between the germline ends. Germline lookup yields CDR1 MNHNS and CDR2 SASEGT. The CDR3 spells CASSGDSYNSPLHF. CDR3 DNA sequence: TGTGCCAGCAGTGGTGACTCCTATAATTCACCCCTCCACTTT.